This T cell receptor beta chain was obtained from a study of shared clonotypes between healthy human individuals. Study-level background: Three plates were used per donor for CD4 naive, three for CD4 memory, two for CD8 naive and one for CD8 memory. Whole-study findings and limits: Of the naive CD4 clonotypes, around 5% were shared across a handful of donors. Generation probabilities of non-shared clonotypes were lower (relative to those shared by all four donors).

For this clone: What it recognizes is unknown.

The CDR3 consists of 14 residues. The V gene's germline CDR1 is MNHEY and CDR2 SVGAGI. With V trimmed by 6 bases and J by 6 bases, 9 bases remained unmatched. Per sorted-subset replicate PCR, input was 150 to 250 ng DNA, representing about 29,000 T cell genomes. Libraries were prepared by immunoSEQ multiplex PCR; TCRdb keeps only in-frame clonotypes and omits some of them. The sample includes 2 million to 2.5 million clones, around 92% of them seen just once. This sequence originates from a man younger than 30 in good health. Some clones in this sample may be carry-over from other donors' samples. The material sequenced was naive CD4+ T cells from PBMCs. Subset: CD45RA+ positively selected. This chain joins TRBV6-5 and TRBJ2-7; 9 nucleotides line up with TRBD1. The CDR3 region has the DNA TGTGCCAGCAGCCCGGGACAGGGCATGGGCGAGCAGTACTTC. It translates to CASSPGQGMGEQYF.